The clone carrying this T cell receptor (beta chain) was seen once. This sample is drawn from a study of PD-L1 blockade in urothelial cancer. Overall study context: From about 2014, patients received atezolizumab, given as 1,200 mg intravenously every 3 weeks. Most of the 29 patients were men who had bladder-origin urothelial cancer.

Germline CDR1 and CDR2: SGHVS and FNYEAQ. V lost 0 bases, J lost 2 bases, and 7 bases lay in between. This CDR3 region has 14 residues. Time point given: pretreatment peripheral blood. Patients' urothelial carcinoma was locally advanced or metastatic. Method: immunoSEQ multiplex PCR; TCRdb's copy keeps in-frame clones and lacks some. The sample yields roughly 95,000 clones, 87% seen once. This receptor was taken from a man in his 60s with urothelial cancer. V usage is TRBV7-6 and J usage is TRBJ2-5; a possible D gene is TRBD2 (5 bases). The specimen was PBMCs, collected around atezolizumab (anti-PD-L1) treatment. CDR3 amino acids: CASSLAGRQETQYF. The CDR3 DNA reads as TGTGCCAGCAGCTTAGCGGGGAGACAAGAGACCCAGTACTTC.